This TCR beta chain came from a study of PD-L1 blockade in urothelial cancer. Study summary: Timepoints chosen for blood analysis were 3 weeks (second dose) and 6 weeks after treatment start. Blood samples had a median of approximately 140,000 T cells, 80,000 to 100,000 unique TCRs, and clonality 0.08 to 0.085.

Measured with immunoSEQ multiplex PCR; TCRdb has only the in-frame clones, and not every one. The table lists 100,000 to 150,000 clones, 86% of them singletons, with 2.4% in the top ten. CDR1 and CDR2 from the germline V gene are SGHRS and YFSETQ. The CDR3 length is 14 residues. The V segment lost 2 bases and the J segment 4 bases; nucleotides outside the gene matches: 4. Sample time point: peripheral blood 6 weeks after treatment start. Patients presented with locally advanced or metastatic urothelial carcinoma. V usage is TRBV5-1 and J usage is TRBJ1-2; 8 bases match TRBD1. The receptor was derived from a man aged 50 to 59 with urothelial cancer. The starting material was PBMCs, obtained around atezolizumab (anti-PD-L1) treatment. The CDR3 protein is CASSLQGEGYGYTF. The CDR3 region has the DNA TGCGCCAGCAGCTTACAGGGGGAAGGCTATGGCTACACCTTC.